Each of the 28 T cell receptor beta chains below was sequenced from the same sample in a study of T cell repertoires in cytomegalovirus infection. TCRdb reanalysed the reads using MiXCR and keeps one entry per CDR3 protein. The sample has more than 150,000 distinct CDR3 sequences, 23% seen once. Sequencing used PBMCs. The receptors shown here come from a human donor in good health (CMV status not recorded). Some clones in this sample may be carry-over from other donors' samples.

Note on this clonotype: This could be a read error, since a much larger clone is one nucleotide away. The CDR3 end shows no conserved phenylalanine or tryptophan, and so a read error is likely. The V and J genes are TRBV5-4 and TRBJ1-1; D is uncertain. CDR3 length equals 15 residues. Trimming shortened V by 3 bases and J by 0 bases, and 12 bases separated the two germline ends. CDR1 is SGHNT and CDR2 is YYREEE in the germline V gene (reference sequence). The CDR3 sequence: CASSSAQVVNTEAFS. The CDR3 DNA reads as TGTGCCAGCAGCTCCGCCCAGGTTGTGAACACTGAAGCTTTCTCT.

The chain recombines TRBV28 with TRBJ1-2; no firm D call. The CDR3 contains 14 residues. Per germline, CDR1 MDHEN and CDR2 SYDVKM. With 3 bases removed from V and 4 bases from J, the gap between germline ends came to 12 bases. CDR3 sequence: CASSLRSMAYGYTF. CDR3 coding DNA: TGTGCCAGCAGTTTGCGGAGCATGGCCTATGGCTACACCTTC.

The sample holds a few counts of this clonotype. The rearrangement joins TRBV5-1 to TRBJ2-7, with 11 positions matching TRBD2. V was pared by 0 bases and J by 7 bases, with 15 bases of the junction left unmatched. The CDR3 has 18 amino acids. In germline, CDR1 is SGHRS, CDR2 YFSETQ. The CDR3 spells CASSLAIGVAGGPGEQYF. CDR3 DNA sequence: TGCGCCAGCAGCTTGGCCATAGGAGTAGCGGGAGGGCCCGGGGAGCAGTACTTC.

The rearrangement joins TRBV10-2 to TRBJ1-4, with TRBD1 identical over 10 bases. V was pared by 6 bases and J by 8 bases, with 9 bases of the junction left unmatched. The CDR3 consists of 15 residues. From germline, CDR1 is WSHSY and CDR2 SAAADI. The CDR3 sequence: CASSTTGTGAEKLFF. In DNA form, the CDR3 reads TGCGCCAGCAGCACGACCGGGACAGGGGCCGAAAAACTGTTTTTT.

The chain joins TRBV10-3 to TRBJ2-7; 9 bases agree with TRBD1. From germline, CDR1 is ENHRY and CDR2 SYGVKD. Trimming at V came to 11 bases and at J to 5 bases, leaving 13 bases not matched to a gene. This CDR3 is 14 amino acids long. CDR3 sequence: CAVSTGTGMNEQYF. The CDR3 coding sequence is TGTGCCGTGTCGACCGGGACAGGGATGAACGAGCAGTACTTC.

The V call is TRBV24-1, the J call TRBJ2-5; TRBD2 is a possible D gene (5 bases). Germline V gives CDR1 KGHDR, CDR2 SFDVKD. Between the trimmed V and J ends, which lost 4 bases and 4 bases, there was a span of 15 bases. The length of the CDR3 is 15 residues. The CDR3 loop reads CATSEPRGWGETQYF. For the CDR3, the DNA is TGTGCCACCAGTGAACCCCGGGGTTGGGGAGAGACCCAGTACTTC.

The chain links TRBV5-6 to TRBJ2-7; perhaps TRBD1 as D (5 bases). This CDR3 comprises 15 residues. CDR1 is SGHDT, CDR2 YYEEEE, per germline. Trimming took off 2 bases at V and 6 bases at J, with 18 bases between the two ends. CDR3 sequence: CASSLATVGWIEQYF. CDR3 sequence (DNA): TGTGCCAGCAGCTTAGCGACAGTGGGATGGATCGAGCAGTACTTC.

The V and J genes are TRBV12-3 or TRBV12-4 and TRBJ2-5, with no clear D. The CDR3 runs 14 residues. Trimming pared 1 base from V and 2 bases from J, leaving 8 bases between. This CDR3 is CASSLGTEQETQYF. CDR3 nucleotides: TGTGCCAGCAGTTTAGGAACGGAACAAGAGACCCAGTACTTC.

In this sample, this clonotype turned up a few times. The gene calls are TRBV6-2 or TRBV6-3 and TRBJ2-1; D gene ambiguous. The germline V gene encodes CDR1 MNHEY and CDR2 SVGEGT. CDR3 length equals 12 residues. Trimming removed 2 bases from V and 7 bases from J, with 6 bases in between. The CDR3 region has the DNA TGTGCCAGCAGTTACCCTACGAATGAGCAGTTCTTC. Amino acid sequence: CASSYPTNEQFF.

The sample holds a few counts of this clonotype. This chain connects TRBV19 to TRBJ2-1; maybe TRBD2 (6 bases). Germline assignment: CDR1 LNHDA and CDR2 SQIVND (reference sequence). This CDR3 comprises 13 residues. V shed 5 bases and J shed 14 bases, with 19 bases lying between them. The DNA of the CDR3 is TGTGCCAGTAGTGCGTCCTCCGGGACTGGGGAGTTCTTC. Its protein is CASSASSGTGEFF.

CDR3 bases: TGTGCCAGCAGGCCCTTGTCGGGGGATATCCACGAGCAGTACTTC. Amino acid sequence: CASRPLSGDIHEQYF. The rearrangement uses TRBV28 and TRBJ2-7; possibly TRBD2 for D (6 bases). Per the germline V gene, CDR1 is MDHEN and CDR2 is SYDVKM. CDR3 size: 15 residues. Trimming removed 6 bases at V and 5 bases at J, with 20 bases between.

The table lists this clonotype with many counts. The V and J genes are TRBV7-9 and TRBJ2-2, with D uncertain. Trimming cost V 2 bases and J 0 bases, with 4 bases left between them. The CDR3 is 14 residues long. From germline, CDR1 is SEHNR and CDR2 FQNEAQ (reference sequence). The CDR3 here is CASSLQANTGELFF. The CDR3 DNA reads as TGTGCCAGCAGCTTACAGGCGAACACCGGGGAGCTGTTTTTT.

In this sample, this clonotype turned up many times. The chain uses TRBV7-8 and TRBJ1-2; no clear D gene. The V and J ends lost 3 bases and 1 base respectively, with 15 bases between them. This CDR3 is 16 amino acids long. Germline V gene data show CDR1 as SGHVS and CDR2 as FQNEAQ. CDR3: CASSFLPPGVNYGYTF. CDR3 in DNA: TGTGCCAGCAGCTTTCTTCCCCCAGGAGTTAACTATGGCTACACCTTC.

A single count supports this clonotype. The rearrangement uses TRBV29-1 and TRBJ2-3, with 10 bases identical to TRBD2. V dropped 5 bases and J dropped 6; count of bases not matched to a gene: 20. CDR1 and CDR2 from the germline V gene are SQVTM and ANQGSEA. The CDR3 length is 18 residues. The CDR3 is CSVCPKGSASGSGDTQYF. The CDR3 coding sequence is TGCAGCGTTTGCCCCAAGGGATCGGCTAGCGGGAGCGGGGATACGCAGTATTTT.

The chain is built from TRBV7-8 and TRBJ2-5; 7 bases are a match to TRBD1. Per the germline V gene, CDR1 is SGHVS and CDR2 is FQNEAQ. CDR3 length: 16 amino acids. V shed 5 bases and J 0 bases; nucleotides not matched to a gene: 9. CDR3 region: CASSPRTGPYQETQYF. In DNA form, the CDR3 reads TGTGCCAGCAGCCCCCGGACAGGCCCCTACCAAGAGACCCAGTACTTC.

This chain links TRBV19 with TRBJ2-7, with 11 bases identical to TRBD2. Losses at the gene ends were 6 bases for V and 5 bases for J; bases not matched to a gene: 9. Germline V gene sequence: CDR1 LNHDA, CDR2 SQIVND (reference sequence). The CDR3 runs 15 residues. CDR3 coding DNA: TGTGCCAGTAGGCCCGCTAGCGGGAGGATCAACGAGCAGTACTTC. Its translation is CASRPASGRINEQYF.

This clonotype has just a few counts. This chain uses TRBV12-3 or TRBV12-4 with TRBJ2-1; D is unclear. The CDR3 length is 12 residues. The V gene lost 1 base and the J gene lost 10 bases, with 8 bases spanning the gap. CDR3 amino acids: CASSLVLGEQFF. The CDR3, as DNA: TGTGCCAGCAGTTTAGTGTTGGGAGAGCAGTTCTTC.

The rearrangement links TRBV15 to TRBJ2-3; D might be TRBD1 (5 bases). Trimming took 0 bases from V and 2 from J, leaving 9 bases between them. Germline V gives CDR1 LNHNV, CDR2 YYDKDF (reference sequence). The CDR3 loop spans 15 amino acids. The CDR3 reads CATSRDRGFTDTQYF. Written as DNA, the CDR3 is TGTGCCACCAGCAGAGATAGGGGCTTCACAGATACGCAGTATTTT.

In its sample, this clonotype was seen a few times. V usage is TRBV28 and J usage is TRBJ2-1, with 9 bases fitting TRBD1. V dropped 7 bases and J dropped 15; count of bases not matched to a gene: 13. The length of the CDR3 is 13 residues. The germline CDR1 and CDR2 sequences are MDHEN and SYDVKM. As DNA, the CDR3 is TGTGCCAGCACCCACGGGACAGGGATCTTGTGGTTCTTC. It yields the protein CASTHGTGILWFF.

This clonotype was seen once. The rearrangement uses TRBV5-4 and TRBJ2-3; the D call may be TRBD1 or TRBD2 (7 bases each). Germline CDR1 and CDR2: SGHNT and YYREEE (reference sequence). V dropped 0 bases and J dropped 3 bases, with 14 bases sitting between them. The CDR3 loop spans 16 amino acids. CDR3 coding DNA: TGTGCCAGCAGCTTGGCAGGGGGGGAGGAGACAGATACGCAGTATTTT. Translation gives CASSLAGGEETDTQYF.

This clonotype was recorded a few times. The chain carries TRBV23-1 and TRBJ2-1, with 9 bases lining up with TRBD2. TRBV23-1 is treated as an ORF (open reading frame) with a function not yet certain. The J segment lost 7 bases and the V segment lost 0 bases, leaving 4 bases of the junction unmatched. The CDR3 is 15 residues long. In DNA form, the CDR3 reads TGCGCCAGCAGTCAATCGGGACTAGCCGGTAATGAGCAGTTCTTC. Its translation: CASSQSGLAGNEQFF.

With regard to this clonotype: An end of the junction does not agree with germline; a read error may underlie this. The rearrangement links TRBV7-9 to TRBJ2-2; 7 nucleotides agree with TRBD1. Germline V lookup: CDR1 SEHNR, CDR2 FQNEAQ (reference sequence). This CDR3 is built from 15 residues. The CDR3 nucleotides are TGTGCCAACAGCTTTGGGACAGCCTACACCGGGGAGCTGTTTTTT. Translated, it gives CANSFGTAYTGELFF.

This clonotype was observed at least ten times. V and J are TRBV27 and TRBJ1-5; D is undetermined. Germline lookup yields CDR1 MNHEY and CDR2 SMNVEV (reference sequence). The CDR3 totals 14 residues. V lost 5 bases, J lost 5 bases, and 13 bases lay in between. The DNA of the CDR3 is TGTGCCAGCAGTCCTCGGCCATTTTATCAGCCCCAGCATTTT. Protein: CASSPRPFYQPQHF.

This clonotype showed up just a few times. The chain has TRBV6-6 and TRBJ2-1; tentatively, D is TRBD1 (5 bases). This CDR3 is built from 11 residues. Looked up from germline, CDR1 is MNHNY and CDR2 is SVGAGI (reference sequence). V dropped 4 bases and J dropped 10 bases, with 8 bases sitting between them. The CDR3 bases are TGTGCCAGCAGTTCAGGGCTGGAGCAGTTCTTC. This translates into CASSSGLEQFF.

This clonotype has at least ten counts. This sequence joins TRBV7-2 and TRBJ1-3, with unresolved D. CDR3 length: 13 amino acids. The V end lost 0 bases, the J end lost 6 bases, and 6 bases lay between the germline ends. Germline V gene lookup returns CDR1 SGHTA and CDR2 FQGNSA. CDR3 DNA: TGTGCCAGCAGCTTAGCAGGCCCAAACACCATATATTTT. Protein sequence: CASSLAGPNTIYF. Full variable domain (missing parts from reference TRBV7-2 and TRBJ1-3): GAGVSQSPSNKVTEKGKDVELRCDPISGHTALYWYRQSLGQGLEFLIYFQGNSAPDKSGLPSDRFSAERTGGSVSTLTIQRTQQEDSAVYLCASSLAGPNTIYFGEGSWLTVV.

The rearrangement links TRBV5-1 to TRBJ2-2; perhaps TRBD1 as D (5 bases). Trimming pared 4 bases from V and 5 bases from J, leaving 15 bases between. CDR1 SGHRS and CDR2 YFSETQ come from the germline V gene. The CDR3 length is 15 residues. CDR3: CASSISGLVTGELFF. In DNA, the CDR3 is TGCGCCAGCAGCATTTCAGGGTTGGTGACCGGGGAGCTGTTTTTT.

This clonotype was counted at least ten times. The chain couples TRBV11-2 to TRBJ2-3; D is perhaps TRBD1 (6 bases). Germline V CDR1 and CDR2: SGHAT, FQNNGV. The CDR3 runs to 15 residues. Trimming stripped 1 base from V and 2 bases from J, with 10 bases between. The CDR3 here is CASSLVAGATDTQYF. The CDR3 region has the DNA TGTGCCAGCAGCTTAGTGGCAGGGGCCACAGATACGCAGTATTTT. The variable domain in full, completed from reference TRBV11-2 and TRBJ2-3, reads EAGVAQSPRYKIIEKRQSVAFWCNPISGHATLYWYQQILGQGPKLLIQFQNNGVVDDSQLPKDRFSAERLKGVDSTLKIQPAKLEDSAVYLCASSLVAGATDTQYFGPGTRLTVL.

This clonotype has more than one count but fewer than ten. The chain is built from TRBV9 and TRBJ2-7; 9 nucleotides agree with TRBD2. The CDR3 consists of 15 residues. Losses at the gene ends were 4 bases for V and 6 bases for J; bases not matched to a gene: 11. Germline loops: CDR1 SGDLS, CDR2 YYNGEE. The CDR3: CASSPLGAGGPEQYF. The CDR3 coding sequence is TGTGCCAGCAGCCCACTTGGGGCGGGGGGGCCCGAGCAGTACTTC.